The sequence of this TCR beta chain was determined in a study of blood T cells in healthy people across ages. Notes on the study in general: Donor CMV infection status was unknown, possibly confounding age-related changes in expanded clonotypes.

For this clonotype: What it binds is not known.

Using a J-beta primer mix together with a sample-barcoded 5' primer, a second PCR was run for roughly 7 to 11 cycles. MiXCR, run by TCRdb on the 5' RACE reads, gives a single entry per CDR3 protein. This table has some 1.7 million distinct CDR3 sequences, roughly 27% appearing once. Sequenced: blood. The receptor was isolated from a young woman in good health.

Written as DNA, the CDR3 is TGCGCCAGCAGCTTGGGGACAGGGCCCCTCCCGGCGTTCTTC. This gives the protein CASSLGTGPLPAFF. The chain carries TRBV5-1 and TRBJ2-1; 8 bases align to TRBD1. Germline CDR1 and CDR2: SGHRS and YFSETQ. Trimming at V came to 0 bases and at J to 15 bases, leaving 11 bases not matched to a gene. The CDR3 has 14 amino acids.